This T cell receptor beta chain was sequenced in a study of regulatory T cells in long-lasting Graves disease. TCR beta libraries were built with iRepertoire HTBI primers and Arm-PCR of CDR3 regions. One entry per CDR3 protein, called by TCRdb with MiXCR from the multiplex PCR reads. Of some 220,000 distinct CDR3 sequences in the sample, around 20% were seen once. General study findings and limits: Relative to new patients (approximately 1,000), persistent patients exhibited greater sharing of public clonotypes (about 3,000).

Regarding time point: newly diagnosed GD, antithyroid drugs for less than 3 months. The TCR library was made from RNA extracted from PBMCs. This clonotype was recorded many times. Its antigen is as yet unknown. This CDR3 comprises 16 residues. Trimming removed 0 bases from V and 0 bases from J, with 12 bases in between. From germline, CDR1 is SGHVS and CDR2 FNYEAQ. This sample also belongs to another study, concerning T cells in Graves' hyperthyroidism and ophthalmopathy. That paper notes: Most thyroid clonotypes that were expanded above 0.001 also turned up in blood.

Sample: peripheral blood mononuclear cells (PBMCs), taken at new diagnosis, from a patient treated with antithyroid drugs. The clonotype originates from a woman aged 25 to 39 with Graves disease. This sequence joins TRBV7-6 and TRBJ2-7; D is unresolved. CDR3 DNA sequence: TGTGCCAGCAGCTTAGCTCCAAGAGGCGGCTCCTACGAGCAGTACTTC. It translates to CASSLAPRGGSYEQYF.